This T cell receptor (beta chain) derives from a study of blood T cell repertoires in COVID-19. As for the study in general: COVID-19 samples from acute and convalescent phases originated in the United States, Italy and Spain.

Only in-frame clones appear in the TCRdb table, and some are missing; sequencing was by immunoSEQ multiplex PCR. The sample holds about 70,000 clones, roughly 84% seen once. Trimming took 0 bases from V and 5 from J; bases not matched to a gene: 4. Germline V gene lookup returns CDR1 SGHDN and CDR2 FVKESK. This CDR3 is 16 amino acids long. The receptor comes from a woman between 18 and 30 years old with acute or convalescent COVID-19. V is TRBV14 and J is TRBJ1-5, with 10 nucleotides matching TRBD1. Sequencing was done on a sample of peripheral blood. The DNA of the CDR3 is TGTGCCAGCAGCCAAGATACGGGACAGGGGTATCAGCCCCAGCATTTT. Encoded protein: CASSQDTGQGYQPQHF.